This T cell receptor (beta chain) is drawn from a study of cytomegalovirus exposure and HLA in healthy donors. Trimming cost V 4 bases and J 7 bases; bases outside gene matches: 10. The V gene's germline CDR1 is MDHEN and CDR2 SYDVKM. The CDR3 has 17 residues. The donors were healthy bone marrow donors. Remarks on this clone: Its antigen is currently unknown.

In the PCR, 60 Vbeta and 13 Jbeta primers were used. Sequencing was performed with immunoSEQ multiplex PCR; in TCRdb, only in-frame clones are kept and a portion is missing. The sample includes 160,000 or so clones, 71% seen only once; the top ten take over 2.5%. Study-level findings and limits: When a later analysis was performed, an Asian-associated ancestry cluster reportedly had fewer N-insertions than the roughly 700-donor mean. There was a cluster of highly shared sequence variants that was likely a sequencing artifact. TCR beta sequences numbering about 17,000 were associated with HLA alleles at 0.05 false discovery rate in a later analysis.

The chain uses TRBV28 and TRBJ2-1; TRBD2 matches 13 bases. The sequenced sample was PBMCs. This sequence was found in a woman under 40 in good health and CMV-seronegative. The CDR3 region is CASSWGATSGRWNEQFF. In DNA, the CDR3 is TGTGCCAGCAGTTGGGGCGCGACTAGCGGGAGGTGGAATGAGCAGTTCTTC.